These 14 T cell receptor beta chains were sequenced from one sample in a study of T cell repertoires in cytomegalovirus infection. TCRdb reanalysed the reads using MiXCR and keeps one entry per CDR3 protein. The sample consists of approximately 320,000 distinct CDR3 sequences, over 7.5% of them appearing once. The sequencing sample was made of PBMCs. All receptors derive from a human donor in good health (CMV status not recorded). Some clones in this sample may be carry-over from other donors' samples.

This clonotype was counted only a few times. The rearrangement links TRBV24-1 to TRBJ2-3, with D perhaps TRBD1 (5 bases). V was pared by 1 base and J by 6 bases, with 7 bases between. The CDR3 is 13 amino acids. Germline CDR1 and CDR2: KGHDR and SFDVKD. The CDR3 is CATSDFHRDTQYF. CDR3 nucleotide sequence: TGTGCCACCAGTGATTTTCACAGGGATACGCAGTATTTT.

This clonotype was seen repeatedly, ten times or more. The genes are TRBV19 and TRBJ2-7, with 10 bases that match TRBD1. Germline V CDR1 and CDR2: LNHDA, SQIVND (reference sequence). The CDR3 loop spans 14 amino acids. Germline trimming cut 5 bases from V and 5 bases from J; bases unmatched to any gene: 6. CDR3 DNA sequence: TGTGCCAGTAGTTGGGGACAGGGGATGAACGAGCAGTACTTC. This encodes CASSWGQGMNEQYF.

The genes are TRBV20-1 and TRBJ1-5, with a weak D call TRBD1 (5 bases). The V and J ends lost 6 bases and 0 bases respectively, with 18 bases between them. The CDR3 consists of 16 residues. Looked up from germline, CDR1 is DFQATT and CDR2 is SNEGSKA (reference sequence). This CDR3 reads CSASDRGGYSNQPQHF. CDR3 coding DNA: TGCAGTGCATCTGATAGGGGCGGTTATAGCAATCAGCCCCAGCATTTT.

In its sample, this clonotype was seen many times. The CDR3 protein is CASSPNPQGGNEQFF. The CDR3, as DNA: TGTGCCAGCAGCCCTAATCCACAGGGAGGCAATGAGCAGTTCTTC. The chain couples TRBV7-3 to TRBJ2-1; D is possibly TRBD1 or TRBD2 (6 bases each). V was clipped by 5 bases and J by 6 bases, with 17 bases between them. The germline V gene encodes CDR1 SGHTA and CDR2 FQGTGA. This CDR3 has 15 amino acids.

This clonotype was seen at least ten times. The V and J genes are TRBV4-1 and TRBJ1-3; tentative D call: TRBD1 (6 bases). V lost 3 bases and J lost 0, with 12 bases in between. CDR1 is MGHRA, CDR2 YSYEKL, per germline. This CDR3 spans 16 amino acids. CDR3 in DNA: TGCGCCAGCAGCCATAGTGGACAGTCCTCTGGAAACACCATATATTTT. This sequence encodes CASSHSGQSSGNTIYF.

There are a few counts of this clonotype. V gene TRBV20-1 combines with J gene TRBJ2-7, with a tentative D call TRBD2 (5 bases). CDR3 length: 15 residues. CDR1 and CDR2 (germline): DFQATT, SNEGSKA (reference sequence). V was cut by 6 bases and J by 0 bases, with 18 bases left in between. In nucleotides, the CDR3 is TGCAGTGCAACGACCCCGCGACTATACTCCTACGAGCAGTACTTC. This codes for CSATTPRLYSYEQYF.

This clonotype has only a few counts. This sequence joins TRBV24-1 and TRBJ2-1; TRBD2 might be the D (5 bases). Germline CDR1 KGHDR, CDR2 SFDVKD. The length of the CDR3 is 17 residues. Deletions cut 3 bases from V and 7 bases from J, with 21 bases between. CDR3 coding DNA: TGTGCCACCAGTGATCCCTTACTAGTCACCCAGCAAAATGAGCAGTTCTTC. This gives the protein CATSDPLLVTQQNEQFF.

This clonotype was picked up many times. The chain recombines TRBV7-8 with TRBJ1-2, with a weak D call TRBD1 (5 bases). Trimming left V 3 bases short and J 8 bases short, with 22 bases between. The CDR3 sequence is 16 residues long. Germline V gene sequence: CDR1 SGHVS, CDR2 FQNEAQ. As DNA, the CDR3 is TGTGCCAGCAGCTTGCAAAGAGACAGAGTGCTTGGAGGCTACACCTTC. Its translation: CASSLQRDRVLGGYTF.

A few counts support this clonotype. CDR3 sequence (DNA): TGTGCCAGCAGCAAACTAGCGGGGGGGCCCTCAGATACGCAGTATTTT. It specifies CASSKLAGGPSDTQYF. The chain has TRBV12-3 or TRBV12-4 and TRBJ2-3; 13 bases line up with TRBD2. The length of the CDR3 is 16 residues. With 6 bases clipped from V and 4 bases from J, the junction kept 7 bases outside the gene matches.

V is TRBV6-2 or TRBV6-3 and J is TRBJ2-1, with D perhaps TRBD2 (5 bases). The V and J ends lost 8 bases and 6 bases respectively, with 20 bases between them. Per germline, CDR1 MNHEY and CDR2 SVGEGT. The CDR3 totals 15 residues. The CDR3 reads CASGMSAGIFNEQFF. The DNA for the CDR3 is TGTGCCAGCGGTATGAGTGCCGGGATCTTCAATGAGCAGTTCTTC.

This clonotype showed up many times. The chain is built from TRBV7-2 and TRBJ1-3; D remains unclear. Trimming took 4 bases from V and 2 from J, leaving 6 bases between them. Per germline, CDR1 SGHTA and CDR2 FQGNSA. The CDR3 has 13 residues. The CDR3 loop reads CASSSAAGNTIYF. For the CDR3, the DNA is TGTGCCAGCAGCTCAGCGGCTGGAAACACCATATATTTT.

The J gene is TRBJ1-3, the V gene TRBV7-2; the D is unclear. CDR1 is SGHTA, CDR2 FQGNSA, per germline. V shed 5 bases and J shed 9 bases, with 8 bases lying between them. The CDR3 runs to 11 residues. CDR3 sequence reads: CASSTPGTIYF. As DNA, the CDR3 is TGTGCCAGCAGCACGCCCGGCACCATATATTTT.

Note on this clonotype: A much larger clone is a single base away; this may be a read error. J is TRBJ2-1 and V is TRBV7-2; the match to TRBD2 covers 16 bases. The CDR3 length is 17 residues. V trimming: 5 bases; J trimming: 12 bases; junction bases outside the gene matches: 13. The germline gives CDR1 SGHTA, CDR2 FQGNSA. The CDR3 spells CASSPGLAGGLRHGQFF. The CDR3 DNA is TGTGCCAGCAGCCCGGGACTAGCGGGGGGGCTTAGGCATGGGCAGTTCTTC.

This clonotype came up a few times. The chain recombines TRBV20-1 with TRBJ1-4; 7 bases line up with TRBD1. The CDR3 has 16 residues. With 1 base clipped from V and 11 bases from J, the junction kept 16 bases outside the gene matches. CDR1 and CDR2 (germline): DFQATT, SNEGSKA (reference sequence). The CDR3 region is CSARAQRDSALGKLFF. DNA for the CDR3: TGCAGTGCTAGAGCTCAGAGGGACAGCGCACTGGGGAAACTGTTTTTT.